Described below is a single T cell receptor (beta chain) sequence and its context. Based on its abundance in the sample, this clonotype is medium-sized (0.01 to 0.1%). The specificity of this receptor is unknown. The sample holds no much larger clone one base away, and base qualities are not on file. These data are taken from a study (dated by TCRdb to the mid-2010s). Study-level background: The study examined whether tumor-infiltrating Tregs in breast cancer are drawn from blood Tregs or arise in situ by conversion from other CD4+ T cell subsets.

After removal of 3 bases from V and 9 bases from J, the junction retains 7 bases not matched to a gene. CDR1 and CDR2 were assigned from the germline V gene as SGDLS and YYNGEE. Inclusive of the bounding cysteine and phenylalanine, the CDR3 is 15 residues long. This entry keeps only the CDR3 DNA: 45 bases, framed from base 1. Amplification of full-length TCR variable regions was done by 5' RACE PCR using constant-region reverse primers, and this step was followed by semi-nested PCR with Nested Universal Primer A. Using the ReliaPrep RNA Cell Miniprep System, total RNA was extracted, and the SMARTer RACE 5'/3' Kit was then used to reverse transcribe the RNA into 5'RACE-ready cDNA. Full-length TCR alpha and beta libraries were barcoded with multiplex adaptors and sequenced on an Illumina MiSeq. For the original study's pipeline: For each of nine subset-tissue groups, sequencing data from the five patients were pooled, and the groups were compared by unsupervised clustering of TCR gene usage. The Morisita-Horn index was used to calculate repertoire similarity, with shared sequences weighted by how much each contributed to each repertoire. The public reads were quality trimmed at Q25 with fastp and then assembled into clones with MiXCR by TCRdb, keeping productive beta chains. Rows matching on CDR3 protein sequence are summarized as one entry with the most common DNA and genes. TCRdb assigned the V and J calls; the authors' analysis was not used. In all, the sample holds 35,000 to 50,000 distinct CDR3 sequences, and about 30% of those were seen once. The ten largest make up approximately 4.1% of the sample.

Memory CD4+ T cells were isolated as CD4+CD45RO+CD25- cells. Tregs, naive and memory CD4+ T cells from tumor, blood and ipsilateral draining lymph nodes of 4 or 5 breast cancer patients underwent full-length TCR alpha and beta sequencing. Tumor tissue and lymph nodes from ipsilateral axillary dissection were perfused with PBS, minced and digested with collagenase I and hyaluronidase. A purity exceeding 90% was confirmed by FACS for the sorted cell populations. Overall results and qualifications from the work: Tumor memory CD4+ T cell TCR gene usage was found to cluster with blood and lymph node memory CD4+ cells and with lymph node naive CD4+ cells. Tumor-infiltrating Treg TCR alpha and beta sequences overlapped most with tumor naive CD4+ T cells, then with blood naive CD4+ T cells. The larger-cohort validation was restricted to a single TCR beta V-J rearrangement rather than whole repertoires.

The rearrangement joined TRBV9 to TRBJ1-6; 9 bases in between match TRBD1. Material: tumor-infiltrating memory CD4+ T cells sorted from the breast tumor. This sample's cell subset or site label indicates: memory CD4+ T cells, CD4+CD45RO+CD25-. The sequence derives from a female donor with breast cancer. The CDR3 protein is CASSESGQGSSPLHF. In nucleotide form, the sequence is TGTGCCAGCAGCGAATCGGGACAGGGATCTTCACCCCTCCACTTT. Full variable domain (CDR3 extended with the reference TRBV9 and TRBJ1-6 proteins): DSGVTQTPKHLITATGQRVTLRCSPRSGDLSVYWYQQSLDQGLQFLIQYYNGEERAKGNILERFSAQQFPDLHSELNLSSLELGDSALYFCASSESGQGSSPLHFGNGTRLTVT.